This T cell receptor beta chain was observed in a study of cytomegalovirus exposure and HLA in healthy donors. Study results and caveats: Investigators reported approximately 170 TCR beta chains as tied to cytomegalovirus.

With 4 bases removed from V and 2 bases from J, the gap between germline ends came to 16 bases. The CDR3 is 16 amino acids. Germline V gene sequence: CDR1 SGDLS, CDR2 YYNGEE. Concerning this clone: Its antigen is unidentified.

60 Vbeta and 13 Jbeta primers were used in PCR. Method: immunoSEQ multiplex PCR; TCRdb's copy keeps in-frame clones and lacks some. The sample consists of over 130,000 clones, almost 85% of them appearing once. This sequence joins TRBV9 and TRBJ1-3; D call uncertain. The clonotype was recovered from a young man in good health and CMV-seropositive. Sequenced material: PBMCs. The CDR3 coding sequence is TGTGCCAGCAGCTCCGGGTCCCGCTCCGCTGGAAACACCATATATTTT. Protein sequence: CASSSGSRSAGNTIYF.